This T cell receptor beta chain was identified during a study of blood T cell repertoires in COVID-19. Study-wide background: Samples taken during acute and convalescent COVID-19 were collected in the United States, Italy and Spain.

CDR3 length: 15 amino acids. The germline V and J ends were trimmed by 6 bases and 5 bases, with 17 bases remaining between them. CDR1 is MNHEY and CDR2 is SVGAGI in the germline V gene. TCRdb keeps only in-frame clones here, not all; method: immunoSEQ multiplex PCR. Among about 300,000 clones listed, approximately 88% were seen once. The sequencing sample was made of peripheral blood. The chain combines TRBV6-5 with TRBJ1-5; TRBD1 is a possible D gene (6 bases). This TCR was sampled from a woman aged 25 to 45 who had recovered from COVID-19. This CDR3 reads CASRAGAGAHQPQHF. The CDR3, as DNA: TGTGCCAGCAGGGCCGGGGCAGGGGCCCATCAGCCCCAGCATTTT.